These 22 T cell receptor beta chains originate from one sample sequenced in a study of molecular identifiers for immune sequencing clone quantification. Each CDR3 protein is one row after TCRdb ran MiXCR on the PCR reads. The sample shows about 510,000 distinct CDR3 sequences, about a quarter of them seen only once. Sequenced input: naive CD8+ T cells from blood, with Jurkat cell RNA spiked in. Specified subset: FACS-sorted CD8+CD4-CCR7+CD45RA+ naive T cells. These receptors came from a human donor in good health. Some libraries in this study had Jurkat cell RNA spiked in.

This clonotype was detected many times. The chain employs TRBV7-9 and TRBJ1-4, with unresolved D. Germline CDR1 reads SEHNR; CDR2 reads FQNEAQ (reference sequence). CDR3 size: 16 residues. Trimming removed 0 bases from V and 11 bases from J, with 19 bases in between. CDR3 nucleotide sequence: TGTGCCAGCAGCTTAGCAACGGGAACAGCGTTTCGGAAACTGTTTTTT. This sequence encodes CASSLATGTAFRKLFF.

This clonotype occurred a few times. V usage is TRBV11-2 and J usage is TRBJ2-3; 9 bases map to TRBD2. V shed 1 base and J 3 bases; nucleotides not matched to a gene: 11. Germline V CDR1 and CDR2: SGHAT, FQNNGV. CDR3 length: 18 residues. The CDR3 reads CASSLVPLRGGATDTQYF. DNA for the CDR3: TGTGCCAGCAGCTTAGTTCCCTTACGCGGGGGGGCAACAGATACGCAGTATTTT.

This chain joins TRBV30 and TRBJ2-3; 8 bases agree with TRBD2. V lost 4 bases, J lost 4 bases, and 4 bases stayed unmatched. The germline CDR1 and CDR2 sequences are GTSNPN and SVGIG (reference sequence). The CDR3 contains 13 residues. CDR3 in amino acids: CAWKRTSPDTQYF. In DNA, the CDR3 is TGTGCCTGGAAGCGGACTAGCCCAGATACGCAGTATTTT.

This clonotype showed up many times. This chain uses TRBV20-1 with TRBJ2-7; D not certain. The CDR3 loop spans 13 amino acids. The germline CDR1 and CDR2 sequences are DFQATT and SNEGSKA (reference sequence). The V and J ends lost 3 bases and 3 bases respectively, with 12 bases between them. The CDR3 protein is CSARGRLYYEQYF. The CDR3 DNA sequence: TGCAGTGCTAGGGGTAGATTGTACTACGAGCAGTACTTC.

This clonotype was picked up a small number of times. The V gene is TRBV5-8, the J gene TRBJ1-6; TRBD1 might be the D (5 bases). V was cut by 3 bases and J by 8 bases, with 18 bases left in between. Germline V gives CDR1 SGHTS, CDR2 YDEGEE. The CDR3 length is 16 residues. CDR3 DNA: TGTGCCAGCAGCTCAACCGCAGGGTCGGTGGATTCACCCCTCCACTTT. Its protein product is CASSSTAGSVDSPLHF. The full variable domain, in which reference TRBV5-8 and TRBJ1-6 provide the parts outside the CDR3, is EAGVTQSPTHLIKTRGQQATLRCSPISGHTSVYWYQQALGLGLQFLLWYDEGEERNRGNFPPRFSGRQFPNYSSELNVNALELEDSALYLCASSSTAGSVDSPLHFGNGTRLTVT.

The rearrangement uses TRBV6-5 and TRBJ2-3; the match to TRBD2 covers 8 bases. The CDR3 is made up of 18 amino acids. The junction had 16 bases not matched to a gene; V was cut back by 6 bases and J by 2 bases. Germline V gives CDR1 MNHEY, CDR2 SVGAGI. Written as DNA, the CDR3 is TGTGCCAGCAGCCTAAGACCGGGACTAGTTTTAAACACAGATACGCAGTATTTT. It encodes CASSLRPGLVLNTDTQYF.

A few counts support this clonotype. The chain employs TRBV25-1 and TRBJ1-1; D is perhaps TRBD1 (5 bases). V lost 9 bases and J lost 1, with 24 bases in between. Germline loops: CDR1 MGHDK, CDR2 SYGVNS. The CDR3 has 17 amino acids. As DNA, the CDR3 is TGTGCCAGTTTGATTCTCTACTGGACAAGTAAGAACACTGAAGCTTTCTTT. Translating it yields CASLILYWTSKNTEAFF.

The V call is TRBV2, the J call TRBJ2-2; TRBD1 is a possible D gene (6 bases). V lost 6 bases and J lost 0, with 14 bases in between. There are 16 residues in the CDR3. Germline-derived CDR1 and CDR2 are SNHLY and FYNNEI. In DNA form, the CDR3 reads TGTGCCAGCAGCGACGGGACACATACGAACACCGGGGAGCTGTTTTTT. It translates to CASSDGTHTNTGELFF.

This clonotype came up many times. This sequence joins TRBV28 and TRBJ2-3; TRBD1 is a possible D gene (6 bases). The length of the CDR3 is 15 residues. Looked up from germline, CDR1 is MDHEN and CDR2 is SYDVKM. V dropped 3 bases and J dropped 2 bases, with 12 bases sitting between them. The CDR3 spells CASSLGTRFTDTQYF. DNA of the CDR3: TGTGCCAGCAGTTTGGGGACAAGATTCACAGATACGCAGTATTTT.

This clonotype has only a few counts. The chain couples TRBV29-1 to TRBJ2-1, with no clear D. Trimming removed 6 bases from V and 9 bases from J, with 15 bases in between. Germline V CDR1 and CDR2: SQVTM, ANQGSEA. This CDR3 comprises 12 residues. The CDR3 loop is CSVTKLGGEQFF. In DNA, the CDR3 is TGCAGCGTCACAAAGCTTGGTGGTGAGCAGTTCTTC.

Points on this clonotype: A much larger clone sits a single nucleotide away, making a read error possible. The V and J genes are TRBV5-3 and TRBJ1-3; 7 bases are a match to TRBD1. Being an ORF, TRBV5-3 has a function that is uncertain. CDR3 length: 14 amino acids. The DNA of the CDR3 is TGTGCCAGCAATCCGGACAGGTCGAGTAACATCATATATTTT. Protein product: CASNPDRSSNIIYF.

This clonotype was counted at least ten times. The CDR3 coding sequence is TGTGCCAGCAGCACCGGGACGTTTCAGTACTTC. Protein sequence: CASSTGTFQYF. The chain couples TRBV7-9 to TRBJ2-4; perhaps D is TRBD1 or TRBD2 (5 bases each). The ends were cut back, 5 bases at V and 11 bases at J, with 10 bases in the middle. The germline V gene encodes CDR1 SEHNR and CDR2 FQNEAQ (reference sequence). The CDR3 runs 11 residues.

As for this clonotype: A much bigger clone sits one base away, suggesting this may be a read error. This rearrangement joins TRBV4-1 to TRBJ2-2; 8 bases are shared with TRBD1. The length of the CDR3 is 16 residues. Germline V gene sequence: CDR1 MGHRA, CDR2 YSYEKL. The CDR3 DNA is TGCGCCAGCATCGACAAACTCCAGGGGGCCACCGGGGAGCTGTCTTTT. It is translated as CASIDKLQGATGELSF.

This clonotype was picked up many times. The chain couples TRBV27 to TRBJ1-5; no definite D call. CDR3 length: 12 amino acids. The germline V and J ends were trimmed by 3 bases and 3 bases, with 3 bases remaining between them. Germline V lookup: CDR1 MNHEY, CDR2 SMNVEV (reference sequence). This CDR3 is CASSFPNQPQHF. In nucleotides, the CDR3 is TGTGCCAGCAGTTTCCCCAATCAGCCCCAGCATTTT.

The gene calls are TRBV13 and TRBJ2-7; TRBD1 agrees at 9 bases. Trimming at V came to 4 bases and at J to 6 bases, leaving 10 bases not matched to a gene. The length of the CDR3 is 15 residues. Germline CDR1 and CDR2: PRHDT and FYEKMQ (reference sequence). CDR3 sequence: CASSSPGTGNSEQYF. In DNA, the CDR3 is TGTGCCAGCAGCTCACCGGGGACAGGGAACTCCGAGCAGTACTTC.

This clonotype was recorded many times. V gene TRBV12-3 or TRBV12-4 combines with J gene TRBJ2-2; D gene ambiguous. The V and J ends lost 6 bases and 7 bases respectively, with 12 bases between them. The CDR3 totals 13 residues. CDR3 in amino acids: CASSPTDNGELFF. In DNA form, the CDR3 reads TGTGCCAGCAGCCCGACTGACAACGGGGAGCTGTTTTTT.

The gene calls are TRBV13 and TRBJ2-2, with TRBD1 identical over 8 bases. CDR3 size: 17 residues. CDR1 PRHDT and CDR2 FYEKMQ come from the germline V gene (reference sequence). The ends lost 0 bases at V and 6 bases at J; junction bases unmatched: 9. The CDR3 nucleotides read TGTGCCAGCAGCTTAGGAGGGACAGGTGGACGTTCCGGGGAGCTGTTTTTT. Translating it yields CASSLGGTGGRSGELFF.

V and J are TRBV27 and TRBJ1-2; possibly TRBD1 for D (6 bases). This CDR3 region has 17 residues. V dropped 3 bases and J dropped 0 bases, with 17 bases sitting between them. Looked up from germline, CDR1 is MNHEY and CDR2 is SMNVEV (reference sequence). CDR3 in DNA: TGTGCCAGCAGTTTTACACAGGGTTTTGGAGCTAACTATGGCTACACCTTC. As protein: CASSFTQGFGANYGYTF.

The V call is TRBV2, the J call TRBJ1-5; D is possibly TRBD1 (6 bases). This CDR3 region has 15 residues. Germline CDR1 SNHLY, CDR2 FYNNEI. Deletions cut 6 bases from V and 2 bases from J, with 14 bases between. The CDR3 spells CASRRRGSGNQPQHF. The CDR3 nucleotides read TGTGCCAGCAGACGGAGGGGGAGTGGCAATCAGCCCCAGCATTTT.

Many counts were recorded for this clonotype. The CDR3 is CSVGFSGNGANVLTF. DNA of the CDR3: TGCAGCGTTGGGTTTAGCGGGAATGGGGCCAACGTCCTGACTTTC. The rearrangement uses TRBV29-1 and TRBJ2-6; 8 positions agree with TRBD2. The CDR3 extends over 15 amino acids. V gave up 4 bases and J gave up 3 bases; unmatched junction bases: 5. Germline V lookup: CDR1 SQVTM, CDR2 ANQGSEA.

The chain joins TRBV6-2 or TRBV6-3 to TRBJ1-3; D not certain. CDR1 is MNHEY and CDR2 is SVGEGT in the germline V gene. Deletions cut 2 bases from V and 0 bases from J, with 8 bases between. This CDR3 spans 15 amino acids. In nucleotides, the CDR3 is TGTGCCAGCAGTTACACGAGGAGCTCTGGAAACACCATATATTTT. This translates into CASSYTRSSGNTIYF.

This clonotype has ten or more counts. The chain couples TRBV7-8 to TRBJ2-3; a possible D gene is TRBD2 (6 bases). Germline CDR1 and CDR2: SGHVS and FQNEAQ. V was shortened by 1 base and J by 0 bases, with 8 bases between the two germline ends. This CDR3 contains 15 residues. The CDR3 region is CASSLVGTSTDTQYF. The CDR3, as DNA: TGTGCCAGCAGCTTAGTTGGGACTAGCACAGATACGCAGTATTTT.